Included here is one T cell receptor beta chain sequence, with context. The antigen remains unidentified. This sample is part of a study of T cells expressing NK-cell markers. The CDR3 runs 14 residues. Germline assignment: CDR1 MDHEN and CDR2 SYDVKM. Study-wide findings and caveats: The CD3+CD56-NKG2C+ fraction of a few donors was likewise dominated by these clonotypes.

A 5'RACE template switching approach incorporating UMIs was used to make TCR beta cDNA. TCRdb re-called the 5' RACE reads, yielding one record per CDR3 amino acid sequence without DNA. This table holds about 260,000 distinct CDR3 sequences. This TCR derives from a woman aged 18 to 75 in good health. The sample was blood T cells: a sorted CD56 or NKG2C T cell subset, CD4+ or CD8+ T cells, or bulk PBMC T cells (not recorded which). The chain joins TRBV28 to TRBJ1-5. The CDR3 loop is CAVLRAVRNQPQHF. The variable domain in full, completed from reference TRBV28 and TRBJ1-5, reads DVKVTQSSRYLVKRTGEKVFLECVQDMDHENMFWYRQDPGLGLRLIYFSYDVKMKEKGDIPEGYSVSREKKERFSLILESASTNQTSMYLCAVLRAVRNQPQHFGDGTRLSIL.